The TCR beta chain under discussion was sequenced for a study of regulatory T cells in long-lasting Graves disease. Whole-study findings and limits: The analysis examined peripheral blood only and excluded thyroid tissue.

To make TCR beta libraries, researchers used iRepertoire HTBI primers and Arm-PCR of CDR3 regions. Using its own MiXCR run on the multiplex PCR reads, TCRdb lists one record per CDR3 protein. Among hundreds of thousands of distinct CDR3 sequences listed, around 17% were seen once. With 3 bases removed from V and 2 bases from J, the gap between germline ends came to 8 bases. The CDR3 runs 14 residues. Germline CDR1 and CDR2: SGHTA and FQGNSA. With regard to this clonotype: The antigen is unknown.

Time point defined: newly diagnosed GD, antithyroid drugs for less than 3 months. Extracted RNA from PBMCs served as the source of the TCR library. This same sample was also taken into another study, of T cells in Graves' hyperthyroidism and ophthalmopathy.

V gene TRBV7-2 combines with J gene TRBJ2-1; no clear D gene. This sample comprised peripheral blood mononuclear cells (PBMCs), obtained at new diagnosis, from a patient treated with antithyroid drugs. The sequence derives from a man aged 35 to 55 with Graves disease. In DNA form, the CDR3 reads TGTGCCAGCAGCTTTGTGCGCGCCTACAATGAGCAGTTCTTC. Its protein is CASSFVRAYNEQFF.